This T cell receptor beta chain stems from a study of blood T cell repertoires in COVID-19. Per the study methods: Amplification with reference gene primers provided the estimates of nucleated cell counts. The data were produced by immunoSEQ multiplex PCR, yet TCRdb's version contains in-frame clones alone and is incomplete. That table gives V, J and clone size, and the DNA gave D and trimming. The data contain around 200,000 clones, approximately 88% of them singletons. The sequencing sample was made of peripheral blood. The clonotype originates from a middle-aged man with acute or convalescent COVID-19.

CDR3 nucleotide sequence: TGTGCCAGCAGCTTACAGGGGTTAGGCTACACCTTC. Translation gives CASSLQGLGYTF. The chain is built from TRBV7-2 and TRBJ1-2, with D maybe TRBD1 (6 bases). In germline, CDR1 is SGHTA, CDR2 FQGNSA. Trimming cost V 2 bases and J 8 bases, with 9 bases left between them. This CDR3 has 12 amino acids.